The T cell receptor beta chain under discussion was sequenced for a study of blood T cell repertoires in COVID-19 (dated by TCRdb to 2020 to 2021). A note on the overall study: Samples from collaborators originated in the United States, Italy and Spain and spanned both the acute and convalescent phases of COVID-19. The repertoires were released in a freely available public database meant as a resource for research on the immune response to SARS-CoV-2. The dataset comprised deeply sampled blood TCRbeta repertoires from subjects exposed to, actively infected with, or recovered from COVID-19. The samples were drawn from the first 160 participants of the ongoing ImmuneRACE study and from 1,254 subjects provided by 6 global collaborators. The material from the prospective study consisted of cDNA or gDNA derived from T cells, B-cell-depleted T cells, or PBMCs. Nearly every sample came with metadata listing a de-identified subject ID, COVID-19 status, age in years and sex. HLA class I and class II types, where available, came from metadata supplied by the sample provider rather than from assay-based typing.

In regard to this clone: Its antigen is still unknown. No base quality information exists; no much larger clone differs at one position.

Taken from cysteine to phenylalanine, the CDR3 has 15 residues. Left in the record is the CDR3 DNA by itself, 45 bases read in frame from the first base. V ends up 5 bases short and J 4 bases short, with an unmatched junction base count of 7. Per the germline V gene, MDHEN is the CDR1 and SYDVKM is the CDR2. Points the paper makes about the study in general: The quantity of clinical and demographic metadata differed by source and by participant and was supplied without curation.

The immunoSEQ Assay, a bias-controlled multiplex PCR, was used to amplify TCRbeta CDR3 regions from genomic DNA. The original methods were these. The number of nucleated cells in each sample was estimated by amplification of reference gene primers within the assay. To quantify the absolute abundance of each unique TCRbeta CDR3 rearrangement, sequence reads were collapsed and filtered. For each sample, productive Simpson clonality was calculated by taking the square root of Simpson's diversity index across productive rearrangements. Not all clones reach the TCRdb copy of this immuneACCESS table, which keeps in-frame sequences only. Checked studies attribute under half of the gap to unresolved V genes and leave the rest unexplained. Clone size and the V and J calls come from that table; the DNA yielded D and trimming. In all, the sample holds over 250,000 clones, and roughly four fifths of those were seen once. The ten largest clones add up to 8% to 9.5% of the sample.

A second Seattle source provided samples from volunteer blood donors who had recovered from COVID-19. Whole blood was collected in K2EDTA tubes by collaborating institutions according to the institutions' own protocols. For TCRbeta analysis, collaborator samples were shipped as frozen whole blood, as isolated PBMCs, or as DNA extracted from either sample type. The chain employs TRBV28 and TRBJ1-1; TRBD1 fits 10 bases in the junction. Material: peripheral blood. The origin of this receptor is a woman aged 50 to 60 who had recovered from COVID-19. The nucleotide sequence is given as TGTGCCAGCAGTACCCCGGGACAGGGGTTCACTGAAGCTTTCTTT. It translates to CASSTPGQGFTEAFF.